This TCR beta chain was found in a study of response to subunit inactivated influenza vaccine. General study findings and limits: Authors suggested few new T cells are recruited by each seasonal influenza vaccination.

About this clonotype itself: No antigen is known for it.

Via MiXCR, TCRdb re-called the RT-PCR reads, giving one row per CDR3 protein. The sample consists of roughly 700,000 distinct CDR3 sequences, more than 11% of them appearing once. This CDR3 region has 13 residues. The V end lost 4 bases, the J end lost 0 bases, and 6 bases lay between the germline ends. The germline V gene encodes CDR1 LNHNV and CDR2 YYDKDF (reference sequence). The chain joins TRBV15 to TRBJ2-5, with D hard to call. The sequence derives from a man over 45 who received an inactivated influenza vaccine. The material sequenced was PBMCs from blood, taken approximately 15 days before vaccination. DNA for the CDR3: TGTGCCACCAGCACTACAGACCAAGAGACCCAGTACTTC. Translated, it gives CATSTTDQETQYF.